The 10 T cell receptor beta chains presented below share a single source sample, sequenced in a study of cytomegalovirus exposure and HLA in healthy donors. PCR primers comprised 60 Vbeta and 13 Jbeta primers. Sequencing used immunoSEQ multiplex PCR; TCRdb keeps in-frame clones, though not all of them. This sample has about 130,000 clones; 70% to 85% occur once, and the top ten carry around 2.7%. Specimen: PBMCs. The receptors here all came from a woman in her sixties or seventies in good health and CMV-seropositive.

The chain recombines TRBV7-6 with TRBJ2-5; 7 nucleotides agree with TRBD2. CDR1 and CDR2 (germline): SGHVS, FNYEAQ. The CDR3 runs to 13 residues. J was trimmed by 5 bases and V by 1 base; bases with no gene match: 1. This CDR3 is CASSLGEGETQYF. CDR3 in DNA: TGTGCCAGCAGCTTAGGGGAGGGTGAGACCCAGTACTTC.

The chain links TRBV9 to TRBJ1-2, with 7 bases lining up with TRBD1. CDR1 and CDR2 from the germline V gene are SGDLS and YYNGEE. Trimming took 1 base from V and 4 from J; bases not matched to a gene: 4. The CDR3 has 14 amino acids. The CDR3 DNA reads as TGTGCCAGCAGCGTAAACAGGGACAGCTATGGCTACACCTTC. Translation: CASSVNRDSYGYTF.

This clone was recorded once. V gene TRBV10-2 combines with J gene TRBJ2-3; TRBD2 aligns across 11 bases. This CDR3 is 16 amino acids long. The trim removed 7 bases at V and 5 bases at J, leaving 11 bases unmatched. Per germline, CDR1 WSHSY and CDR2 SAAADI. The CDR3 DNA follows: TGCGCCAGCACCACACCACTAGCGGGGGATATAGATACGCAGTATTTT. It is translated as CASTTPLAGDIDTQYF.

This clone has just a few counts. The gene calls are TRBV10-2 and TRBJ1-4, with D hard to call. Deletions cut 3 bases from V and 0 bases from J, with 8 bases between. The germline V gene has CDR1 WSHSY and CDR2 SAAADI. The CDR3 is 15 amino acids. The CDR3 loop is CASSDTGSTNEKLFF. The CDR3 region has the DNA TGCGCCAGCAGTGATACGGGATCAACTAATGAAAAACTGTTTTTT.

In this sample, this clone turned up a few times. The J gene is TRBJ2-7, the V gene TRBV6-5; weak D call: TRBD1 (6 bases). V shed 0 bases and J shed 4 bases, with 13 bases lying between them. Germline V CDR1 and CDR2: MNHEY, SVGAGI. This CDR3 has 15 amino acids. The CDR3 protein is CASSYSSQGLYEQYF. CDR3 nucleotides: TGTGCCAGCAGTTACTCGAGTCAGGGGTTATACGAGCAGTACTTC.

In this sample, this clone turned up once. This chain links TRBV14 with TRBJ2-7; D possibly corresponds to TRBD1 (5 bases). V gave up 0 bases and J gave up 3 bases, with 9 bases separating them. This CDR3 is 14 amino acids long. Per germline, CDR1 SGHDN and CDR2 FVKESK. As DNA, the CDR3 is TGTGCCAGCAGCCAAGATTGGCAGGGCTACGAGCAGTACTTC. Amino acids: CASSQDWQGYEQYF.

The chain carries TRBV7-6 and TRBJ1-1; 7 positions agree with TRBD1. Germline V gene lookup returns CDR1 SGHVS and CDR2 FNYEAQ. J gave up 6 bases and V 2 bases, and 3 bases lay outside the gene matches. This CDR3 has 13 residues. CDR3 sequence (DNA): TGTGCCAGCAGCTTACAGGGGGTAGCTGAAGCTTTCTTT. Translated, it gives CASSLQGVAEAFF.

CDR3 DNA: TGTGCCACACGCCCGGGACAGGGGGAATACGAGCAGTACTTC. It translates to CATRPGQGEYEQYF. The rearrangement uses TRBV21-1 and TRBJ2-7; TRBD1, the table's D call, lacks a check against the DNA. TRBV21-1 has pseudogene status. The CDR3 contains 14 residues.

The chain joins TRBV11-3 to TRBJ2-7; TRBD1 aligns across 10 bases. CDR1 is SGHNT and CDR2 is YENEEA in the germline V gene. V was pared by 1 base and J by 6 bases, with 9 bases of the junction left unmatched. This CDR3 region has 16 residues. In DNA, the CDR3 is TGTGCCAGCAGCTTAGCCGACGGACAGGGGGTCGCCGAGCAGTACTTC. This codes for CASSLADGQGVAEQYF.

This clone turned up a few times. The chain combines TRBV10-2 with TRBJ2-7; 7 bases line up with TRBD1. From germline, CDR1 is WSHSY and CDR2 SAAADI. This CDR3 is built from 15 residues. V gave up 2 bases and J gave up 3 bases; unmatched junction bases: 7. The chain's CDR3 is CASSEVAGGFYEQYF. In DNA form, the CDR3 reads TGCGCCAGCAGTGAGGTGGCAGGGGGTTTCTACGAGCAGTACTTC.